This TCR beta chain was found in a study of T cells in Graves' hyperthyroidism and ophthalmopathy. For the diagnoses, clinical symptoms, serum thyroxine and TRAb, thyroid ultrasound and orbital computed tomography were used. This clonotype was observed a few times. The length of the CDR3 is 13 residues. Germline V CDR1 and CDR2: SQVTM, ANQGSEA. The J segment lost 4 bases and the V segment lost 6 bases, leaving 2 bases of the junction unmatched. The TCR beta CDR3 regions underwent amplification using RNA transcripts as the source. The HTBI primer set was used in a first-round RT-PCR of the TCR CDR3. MiXCR, run by TCRdb on the multiplex PCR reads, gives a single entry per CDR3 protein. The table records fewer than 750,000 distinct CDR3 sequences, roughly 50% of them present only once.

Sequencing was carried out using peripheral blood or thyroid tissue (not recorded which). The V gene is TRBV29-1, the J gene TRBJ2-1; 11 positions agree with TRBD2. This TCR was sampled from a woman aged 18-30 years with Graves' hyperthyroidism. The CDR3 here is CSVLAGGYNEQFF. As DNA, the CDR3 is TGCAGCGTGCTAGCGGGGGGTTACAATGAGCAGTTCTTC.